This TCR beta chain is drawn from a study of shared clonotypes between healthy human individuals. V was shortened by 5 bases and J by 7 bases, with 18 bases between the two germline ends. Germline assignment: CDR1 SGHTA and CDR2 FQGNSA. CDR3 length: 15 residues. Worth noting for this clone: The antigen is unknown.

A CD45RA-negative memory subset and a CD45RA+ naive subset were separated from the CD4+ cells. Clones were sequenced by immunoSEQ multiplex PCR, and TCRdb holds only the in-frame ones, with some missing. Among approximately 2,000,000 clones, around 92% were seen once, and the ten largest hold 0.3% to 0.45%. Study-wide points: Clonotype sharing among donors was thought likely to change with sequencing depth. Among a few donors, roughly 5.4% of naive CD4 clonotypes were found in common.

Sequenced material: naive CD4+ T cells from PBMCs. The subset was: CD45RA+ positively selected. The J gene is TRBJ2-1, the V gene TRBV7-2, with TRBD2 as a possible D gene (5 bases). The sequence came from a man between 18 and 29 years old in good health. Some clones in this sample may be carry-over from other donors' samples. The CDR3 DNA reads TGTGCCAGCAGCAGACAAGTCGGGAAAGAGAATGAGCAGTTCTTC. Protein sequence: CASSRQVGKENEQFF. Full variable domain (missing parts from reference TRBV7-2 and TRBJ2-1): GAGVSQSPSNKVTEKGKDVELRCDPISGHTALYWYRQSLGQGLEFLIYFQGNSAPDKSGLPSDRFSAERTGGSVSTLTIQRTQQEDSAVYLCASSRQVGKENEQFFGPGTRLTVL.